This T cell receptor (beta chain) was observed in a study of tumor-infiltrating lymphocytes in primary liver carcinoma. Notes on this clonotype: Its specificity is unknown.

The input was 450 to 500 ng total RNA; TCR beta cDNA was made from it with a constant-region primer. ARM-PCR, slightly modified, supplied the TCR beta libraries through three nested multiplex PCR rounds. TRBV1-TRBV30 forward primers and a C-beta reverse primer were used in the first two PCR rounds, which each ran for about 9 cycles. Each CDR3 protein gets one entry after TCRdb re-called the multiplex PCR reads with MiXCR. Of 24,000 or so distinct CDR3 sequences listed, about 74% were seen once; the top ten hold about 32%. V was cut by 2 bases and J by 8 bases, with 11 bases left in between. This CDR3 region has 12 residues. CDR1 SGHRS and CDR2 YFSETQ come from the germline V gene. RNA and DNA were co-extracted from roughly 20-30 mg of unsorted bulk tissue. Patients carried chronic HBV infection without prior treatment. Over 80% of the cells in every tumor sample were viable tumor cells. The study's findings and limits: Tumor-adjacent and tumor-blood pairs shared less of their repertoires than tumor region pairs shared. Blood fell significantly below tumors in its top-250-clone fraction (p = 0.039).

This chain links TRBV5-1 with TRBJ2-7, with D uncertain. The receptor comes from a woman aged 25 to 39 with primary liver carcinoma and hepatitis B virus infection. The sequenced sample was liver tumor tissue from sampling region 5. This sample's subset: tumor region T5, tumor centre. The CDR3 sequence: CASSFTDYKQYF. In nucleotides, the CDR3 is TGCGCCAGCAGCTTTACAGATTACAAGCAGTACTTC.